This T cell receptor (beta chain) is from a study of T cell responses to AZD1222 COVID-19 vaccine. Study-wide results and limits: Repertoires in all cases were sampled only once the peak T cell response had passed.

Trimming stripped 2 bases from V and 6 bases from J, with 4 bases between. The CDR3 loop spans 12 amino acids. Per germline, CDR1 SGHAT and CDR2 FQNNGV. To note about this clone: The antigen is unknown.

The protocol was immunoSEQ multiplex PCR, while the TCRdb copy is restricted to in-frame clones and leaves out a portion. The sample comprises 130,000 or so clones, roughly nine tenths of which are singletons, and 2.5% to 3.5% rests with the top ten. The sequenced sample was peripheral blood, obtained on day 0 of AZD1222 vaccination. The chain uses TRBV11-2 and TRBJ2-2; D gene unclear. The receptor was isolated from an adult in good health. CDR3 sequence: CASSLIAGELFF. The CDR3 DNA follows: TGTGCCAGCAGCTTAATCGCCGGGGAGCTGTTTTTT.